This T cell receptor beta chain was documented in a study of cytomegalovirus exposure and HLA in healthy donors. 60 Vbeta and 13 Jbeta primers were used in PCR. The assay was immunoSEQ multiplex PCR, and TCRdb's table has in-frame clones only and misses some. The table has around 140,000 clones, around 76% seen once. The CDR3 is made up of 14 amino acids. This clonotype originated in a male donor in good health and CMV-seronegative. The chain joins TRBV21-1 to TRBJ2-1; no DNA check was done on the table's D call, TRBD2. TRBV21-1 is termed a pseudogene. The specimen sequenced was PBMCs. CDR3 region: CASLRRLDSGEQFF. The CDR3 nucleotides read TGTGCCAGCCTCAGGAGACTAGACAGTGGTGAGCAGTTCTTC.